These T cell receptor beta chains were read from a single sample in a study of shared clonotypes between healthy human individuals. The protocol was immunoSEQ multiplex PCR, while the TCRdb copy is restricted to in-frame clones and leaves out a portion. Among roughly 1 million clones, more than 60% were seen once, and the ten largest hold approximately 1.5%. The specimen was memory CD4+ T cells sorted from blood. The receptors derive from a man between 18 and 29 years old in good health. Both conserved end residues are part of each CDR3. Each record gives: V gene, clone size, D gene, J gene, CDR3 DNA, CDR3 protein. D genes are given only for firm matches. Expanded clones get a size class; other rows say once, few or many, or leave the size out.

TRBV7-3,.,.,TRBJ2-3,TGTGCCAGCAGCTCTGGGATACGCACAGATACGCAGTATTTT,CASSSGIRTDTQYF
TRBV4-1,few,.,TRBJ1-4,TGCGCCAGCAGCCAGGGGGGGGGAAAACTGTTTTTT,CASSQGGGKLFF
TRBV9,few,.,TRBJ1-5,TGTGCCAGCAGCGTAGCCGGGGACCCCTTTCAGCCCCAGCATTTT,CASSVAGDPFQPQHF
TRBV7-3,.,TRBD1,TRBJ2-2,TGTGCCAGCAGTACAGGGGTCGAGGCCGGGGAGCTGTTTTTT,CASSTGVEAGELFF
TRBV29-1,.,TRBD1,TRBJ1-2,TGCAGCGTGGCGACAGGGGGCGGCTACACCTTC,CSVATGGGYTF
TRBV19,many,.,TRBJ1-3,TGTGCCAGTAGTCCTCAGGGTGGAAACACCATATATTTT,CASSPQGGNTIYF
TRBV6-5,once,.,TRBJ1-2,TGTGCCAGCAGGCCTAGGACGGGAGTAGAGGGCTACACCTTC,CASRPRTGVEGYTF
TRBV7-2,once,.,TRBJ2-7,TGTGCCAGCAGCCAACGACAGGAAATCTACGAGCAGTACTTC,CASSQRQEIYEQYF
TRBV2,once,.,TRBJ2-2,TGTGCCAGCAGTCAGGACGGCTACACCGGGGAGCTGTTTTTT,CASSQDGYTGELFF
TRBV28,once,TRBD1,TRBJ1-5,TGTGCCAGCAGTCCTTGGGACAGGGGCAGCAATCAGCCCCAGCATTTT,CASSPWDRGSNQPQHF
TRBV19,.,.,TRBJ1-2,TGTGCCAGTAGTAGAGCCGAGGGGGACACCTATGGCTACACCTTC,CASSRAEGDTYGYTF
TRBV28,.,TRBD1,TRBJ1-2,TGTGCCAGCAGCATACCGGGACAGGGGGCTGGCTACACCTTC,CASSIPGQGAGYTF
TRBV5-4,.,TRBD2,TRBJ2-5,TGTGCCAGCAGCTTGATGGCGGGAGGGCAAGAGACCCAGTACTTC,CASSLMAGGQETQYF
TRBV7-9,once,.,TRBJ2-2,TGTGCCAGCAGGGAGAACACCGGGGAGCTGTTTTTT,CASRENTGELFF
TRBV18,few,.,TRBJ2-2,TGTGCCAGCTCACCAACCTACCAGGGCACCGGGGAGCTGTTTTTT,CASSPTYQGTGELFF
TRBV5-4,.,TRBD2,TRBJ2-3,TGTGCCAGCAGCCGAGCGGGGGGCTCAACCACAGATACGCAGTATTTT,CASSRAGGSTTDTQYF
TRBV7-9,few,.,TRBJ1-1,TGTGCCAGCAGCTTAGTGGTGGACACTGAAGCTTTCTTT,CASSLVVDTEAFF
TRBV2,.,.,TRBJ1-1,TGTGCCAGCAGATACGACCTTGCACCTGAAGCTTTCTTT,CASRYDLAPEAFF
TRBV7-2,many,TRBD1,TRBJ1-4,TGTGCCAGCAGCCTCGGACAGGGCAGGCCTAATGAAAAACTGTTTTTT,CASSLGQGRPNEKLFF
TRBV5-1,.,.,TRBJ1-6,TGCGCCAGCAGCTTGGTGGGGTTTGGATCACCCCTCCACTTT,CASSLVGFGSPLHF
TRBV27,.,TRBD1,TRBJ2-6,TGTGCCAGCAGTTTACGGACAGGGGATGGGGCCAACGTCCTGACTTTC,CASSLRTGDGANVLTF
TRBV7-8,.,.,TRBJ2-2,TGTGCCAGCAGCTGGAGGTTTCCGAACACCGGGGAGCTGTTTTTT,CASSWRFPNTGELFF
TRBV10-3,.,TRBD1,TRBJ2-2,TGTGCCATCAGGCCGGGACAGGCGGTCGGGGAGCTGTTTTTT,CAIRPGQAVGELFF
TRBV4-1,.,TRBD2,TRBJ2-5,TGCGCCAGCAGCCAACAGACTAGCGGTTCTCAAAGGACCCAGTACTTC,CASSQQTSGSQRTQYF